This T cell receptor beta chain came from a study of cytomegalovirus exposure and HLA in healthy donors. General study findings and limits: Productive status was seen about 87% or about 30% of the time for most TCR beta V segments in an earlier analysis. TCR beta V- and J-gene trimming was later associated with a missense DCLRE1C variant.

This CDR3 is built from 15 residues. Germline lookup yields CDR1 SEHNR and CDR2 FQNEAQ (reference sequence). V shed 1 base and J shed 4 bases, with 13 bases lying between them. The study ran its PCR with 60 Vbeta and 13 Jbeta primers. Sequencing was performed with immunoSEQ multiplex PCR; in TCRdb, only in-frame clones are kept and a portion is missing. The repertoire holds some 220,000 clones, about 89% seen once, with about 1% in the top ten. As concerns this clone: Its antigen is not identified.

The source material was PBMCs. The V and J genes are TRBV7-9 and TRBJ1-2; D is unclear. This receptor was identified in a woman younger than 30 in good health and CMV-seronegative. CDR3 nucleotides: TGTGCCAGCAGCTTAGGTCCGAGTCGGTTCTATGGCTACACCTTC. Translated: CASSLGPSRFYGYTF.